The 9 T cell receptor beta chains reported below all come from one sample, sequenced in a study of a mutant IDH1 vaccine in newly diagnosed glioma. Noted time point: week 5, during vaccination. Each vaccine dose was 300 ug of mutant IDH1 20-mer peptide, with topical imiquimod. Only in-frame clones appear in the TCRdb table, and some are missing; sequencing was by immunoSEQ multiplex PCR. There are 45,000 to 70,000 clones in the sample; about 80% occur only once, and about 3.3% lies in the top ten. Their cognate antigens are unknown. The material was PBMCs, obtained from a glioma patient whose treatment included an IDH1 peptide vaccine. All receptors derive from a man under 40 with glioma.

The V call is TRBV19, the J call TRBJ2-6, with D perhaps matching TRBD1 (6 bases). Deletions cut 5 bases from V and 1 base from J, with 12 bases between. Per germline, CDR1 LNHDA and CDR2 SQIVND (reference sequence). The CDR3 runs 16 residues. The CDR3: CASSRVQGSGANVLTF. The CDR3 region has the DNA TGTGCCAGTAGTCGGGTGCAGGGGTCTGGGGCCAACGTCCTGACTTTC.

This clone was observed a single time. The chain's CDR3 is CASSLIMNTEAFF. The CDR3 DNA follows: TGTGCCAGCAGCTTAATAATGAACACTGAAGCTTTCTTT. The chain employs TRBV7-9 and TRBJ1-1, with D unresolved. Trimming left V 2 bases short and J 0 bases short, with 4 bases between. Germline-derived CDR1 and CDR2 are SEHNR and FQNEAQ (reference sequence). CDR3 length: 13 residues.

J is TRBJ2-7 and V is TRBV18; D is undetermined. V was cut by 4 bases and J by 3 bases, with 16 bases left in between. Looked up from germline, CDR1 is KGHSH and CDR2 is LQKENI. The CDR3 has 15 residues. This CDR3 is CASSLTPVVNYEQYF. The CDR3 nucleotides are TGTGCCAGCTCACTTACCCCAGTAGTCAACTACGAGCAGTACTTC. Full variable domain (outside the CDR3, taken from reference TRBV18 and TRBJ2-7): NAGVMQNPRHLVRRRGQEARLRCSPMKGHSHVYWYRQLPEEGLKFMVYLQKENIIDESGMPKERFSAEFPKEGPSILRIQQVVRGDSAAYFCASSLTPVVNYEQYFGPGTRLTVT.

The V gene is TRBV4-2, the J gene TRBJ1-6, with D possibly matching TRBD1 (5 bases). The V end lost 2 bases, the J end lost 0 bases, and 8 bases lay between the germline ends. The germline CDR1 and CDR2 sequences are LGHNA and YNFKEQ. The CDR3 length is 16 residues. The CDR3 here is CASSQPTDSYNSPLHF. CDR3 DNA sequence: TGTGCCAGCAGCCAACCGACAGACTCCTATAATTCACCCCTCCACTTT.

The CDR3 DNA follows: TGTGCCAGCAGCCAAGATGACGCGGGAACCTACGAGCAGTACTTC. Translation: CASSQDDAGTYEQYF. The chain is built from TRBV4-2 and TRBJ2-7; D is perhaps TRBD2 (6 bases). The CDR3 extends over 15 amino acids. Germline V lookup: CDR1 LGHNA, CDR2 YNFKEQ. Trimming removed 0 bases from V and 2 bases from J, with 11 bases in between.

The chain recombines TRBV5-8 with TRBJ1-5; D uncertain. Germline V gene data show CDR1 as SGHTS and CDR2 as YDEGEE. The ends were cut back, 4 bases at V and 1 base at J, with 6 bases in the middle. This CDR3 has 13 residues. CDR3 coding DNA: TGTGCCAGCAGCCCCGTCAGCAATCAGCCCCAGCATTTT. Translated: CASSPVSNQPQHF. Full variable domain (remainder filled in from reference TRBV5-8 and TRBJ1-5): EAGVTQSPTHLIKTRGQQATLRCSPISGHTSVYWYQQALGLGLQFLLWYDEGEERNRGNFPPRFSGRQFPNYSSELNVNALELEDSALYLCASSPVSNQPQHFGDGTRLSIL.

The chain employs TRBV5-4 and TRBJ2-5; 10 nucleotides match TRBD2. Germline assignment: CDR1 SGHNT and CDR2 YYREEE (reference sequence). V trimming: 4 bases; J trimming: 3 bases; junction bases outside the gene matches: 6. CDR3 size: 15 residues. CDR3 in amino acids: CASSPSGGGKETQYF. The CDR3 DNA follows: TGTGCCAGCAGCCCAAGCGGGGGGGGTAAAGAGACCCAGTACTTC.

This clone was recorded once. CDR3 coding DNA: TGTGCCAGCAGCACCCCCGGGGGCAATTCACCCCTCCACTTT. It translates to CASSTPGGNSPLHF. The rearrangement joins TRBV6-5 to TRBJ1-6; tentatively, D is TRBD1 (6 bases). Germline-derived CDR1 and CDR2 are MNHEY and SVGAGI. Trimming cost V 6 bases and J 7 bases, with 13 bases left between them. The CDR3 spans 14 residues.

CDR3 loop: CASSKRDTSYEQYF. DNA for the CDR3: TGTGCCAGTAGTAAACGGGACACTTCCTACGAGCAGTACTTC. This chain joins TRBV19 and TRBJ2-7; possibly TRBD1 for D (6 bases). The CDR3 totals 14 residues. The V end was cut by 4 bases, the J end by 1 base, with 11 bases between. Germline V gene data show CDR1 as LNHDA and CDR2 as SQIVND (reference sequence).